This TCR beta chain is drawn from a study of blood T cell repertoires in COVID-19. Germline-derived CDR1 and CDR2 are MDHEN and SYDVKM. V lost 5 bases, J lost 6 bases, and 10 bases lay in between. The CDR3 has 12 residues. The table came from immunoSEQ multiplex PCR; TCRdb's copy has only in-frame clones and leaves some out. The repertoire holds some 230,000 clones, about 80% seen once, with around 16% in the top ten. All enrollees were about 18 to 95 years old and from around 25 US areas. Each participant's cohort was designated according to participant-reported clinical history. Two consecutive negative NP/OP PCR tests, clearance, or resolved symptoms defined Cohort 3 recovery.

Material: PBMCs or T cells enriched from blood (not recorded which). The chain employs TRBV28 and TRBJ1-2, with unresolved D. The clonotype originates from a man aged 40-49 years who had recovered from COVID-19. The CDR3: CASSPPVNGYTF. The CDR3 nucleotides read TGTGCCAGCAGTCCCCCAGTGAATGGCTACACCTTC.